This entry concerns a single T cell receptor beta chain. Its antigen is unidentified. Additional DNA sequences in this sample encode the identical CDR3. This specimen comes from a study of shared clonotypes between healthy human individuals. Study-wide points: Estimated richness values were generally larger in naive subsets than in memory subsets.

Data came from immunoSEQ multiplex PCR; TCRdb stores just in-frame clones and leaves some out. Of 2 million to 2.5 million clones listed, approximately 95% are singletons. The sequencing input was naive CD4+ T cells from PBMCs. Subset described: CD45RA+ positively selected. The TCR was taken from a man between 18 and 29 years old in good health. Some clones in this sample may be carry-over from other donors' samples.

DNA for the CDR3: TGTGCCAGCAGTTTGACAGGGAGGGCCTACGAGCAGTACTTC. Translating it yields CASSLTGRAYEQYF. The gene calls are TRBV28 and TRBJ2-7; either TRBD1 or TRBD2 may fit D (7 bases each). CDR1 is MDHEN and CDR2 is SYDVKM in the germline V gene. This CDR3 region has 14 residues. Trimming took off 3 bases at V and 2 bases at J, with 11 bases between the two ends.